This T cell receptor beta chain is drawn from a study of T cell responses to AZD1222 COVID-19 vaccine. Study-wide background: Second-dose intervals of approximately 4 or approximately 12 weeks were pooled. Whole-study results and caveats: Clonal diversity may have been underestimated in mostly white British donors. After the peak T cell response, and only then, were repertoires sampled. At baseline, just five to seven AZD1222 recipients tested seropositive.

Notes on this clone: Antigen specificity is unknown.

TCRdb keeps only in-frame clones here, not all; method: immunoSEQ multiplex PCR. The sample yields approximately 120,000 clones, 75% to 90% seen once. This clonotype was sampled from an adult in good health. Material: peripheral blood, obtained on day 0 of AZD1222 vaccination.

The chain's CDR3 is CASSQASSMRDTEAFF. CDR3 nucleotide sequence: TGCGCCAGCAGCCAAGCCTCGTCTATGAGGGACACTGAAGCTTTCTTT. V usage is TRBV4-1 and J usage is TRBJ1-1; no reliable D call. Trimming removed 1 base from V and 3 bases from J, with 15 bases in between. This CDR3 comprises 16 residues. The germline CDR1 and CDR2 sequences are MGHRA and YSYEKL.